Presented here are 7 T cell receptor beta chains from one specimen sequenced in a study of blood T cell repertoires in COVID-19. Some clones are missing from TCRdb's copy, which holds only in-frame ones; the method was immunoSEQ multiplex PCR. The sample lists a few hundred thousand clones; 90% were seen once. The specimen was PBMCs or T cells enriched from blood (not recorded which). These receptors came from a woman between 18 and 30 years old with acute COVID-19.

The genes are TRBV6-1 and TRBJ2-7, with 10 bases aligning to TRBD2. CDR3 length: 15 amino acids. J was trimmed by 4 bases and V by 3 bases; bases with no gene match: 6. CDR1 is MNHNS, CDR2 SASEGT, per germline. CDR3 in amino acids: CASSERTSGSYEQYF. In nucleotides, the CDR3 is TGTGCCAGCAGTGAGAGGACTAGCGGAAGTTACGAGCAGTACTTC.

There are a few counts of this clone. The chain couples TRBV19 to TRBJ2-7; maybe TRBD1 (5 bases). V was pared by 4 bases and J by 0 bases, with 10 bases between. The CDR3 contains 14 residues. The germline CDR1 and CDR2 sequences are LNHDA and SQIVND (reference sequence). The CDR3 loop is CASSKQVSSYEQYF. The CDR3 region has the DNA TGTGCCAGTAGTAAACAGGTTAGCTCCTACGAGCAGTACTTC.

V and J are TRBV10-3 and TRBJ2-3; 7 bases align to TRBD2. This CDR3 region has 15 residues. Germline V gene data show CDR1 as ENHRY and CDR2 as SYGVKD. V was pared by 2 bases and J by 4 bases, with 6 bases of the junction left unmatched. CDR3 loop: CAISEAGAESDTQYF. The CDR3, as DNA: TGTGCCATCAGTGAGGCGGGAGCAGAGTCAGATACGCAGTATTTT.

The chain employs TRBV27 and TRBJ2-3; 11 positions agree with TRBD2. Germline V lookup: CDR1 MNHEY, CDR2 SMNVEV (reference sequence). V lost 7 bases, J lost 0 bases, and 3 bases stayed unmatched. The CDR3 has 15 residues. CDR3 in amino acids: CASTRTSGSTDTQYF. The DNA for the CDR3 is TGTGCCAGCACCAGGACTAGCGGGAGCACAGATACGCAGTATTTT.

The genes are TRBV5-1 and TRBJ2-7; D is possibly TRBD1 (6 bases). The CDR3 is 13 amino acids. V lost 5 bases to trimming and J lost 1 base, with 10 bases between them. The germline V gene has CDR1 SGHRS and CDR2 YFSETQ. In nucleotides, the CDR3 is TGCGCCAGCAGTAACAGGGTGTCCTACGAGCAGTACTTC. Its protein product is CASSNRVSYEQYF.

This chain links TRBV18 with TRBJ2-7; possibly TRBD1 for D (6 bases). The V and J ends lost 1 base and 3 bases respectively, with 7 bases between them. The CDR3 is made up of 13 amino acids. CDR1 and CDR2 (germline): KGHSH, LQKENI. The DNA for the CDR3 is TGTGCCAGCTCACCACAGGGGGTCTACGAGCAGTACTTC. Residues: CASSPQGVYEQYF.

V is TRBV30 and J is TRBJ1-2; 9 nucleotides match TRBD1. This CDR3 contains 17 residues. CDR1 is GTSNPN, CDR2 SVGIG, per germline (reference sequence). V shed 4 bases, J shed 7 bases, and the junction held 19 bases outside the gene matches. The CDR3 DNA reads as TGTGCCTGGACTCACCACCGCCCGGGACAGGGACTTCTTGGCTACACCTTC. This encodes CAWTHHRPGQGLLGYTF.